The 10 T cell receptor beta chains reported below all come from one sample, sequenced in a study of shared clonotypes between healthy human individuals. The assay was immunoSEQ multiplex PCR, and TCRdb's table has in-frame clones only and misses some. The sample lists about 2 million clones, about 94% occurring once. Naive CD8 isolation took CD45RO-negative cells positively selected for CCR7 and excluded terminally differentiated effector memory CD45RA+ cells. The sequencing input was naive CD8+ T cells sorted from blood. The receptors come from a man between 18 and 35 years old in good health.

The CDR3 DNA follows: TGCGCCAGCAGTGAGTTACAGGGAGGGGGCAATGAGCAGTTCTTC. Translation gives CASSELQGGGNEQFF. The V call is TRBV10-2, the J call TRBJ2-1; tentatively, D is TRBD2 (7 bases). V was trimmed by 1 base and J by 6 bases, leaving 13 bases between them. In germline, CDR1 is WSHSY, CDR2 SAAADI. This CDR3 spans 15 amino acids.

In DNA, the CDR3 is TGCGCCAGCAGCTTGGGGCCCCGGGACAATAGCAATCAGCCCCAGCATTTT. Its translation: CASSLGPRDNSNQPQHF. The chain recombines TRBV5-1 with TRBJ1-5, with TRBD1 as a possible D gene (6 bases). The germline V gene encodes CDR1 SGHRS and CDR2 YFSETQ. V was shortened by 0 bases and J by 0 bases, with 13 bases between the two germline ends. The CDR3 has 17 residues.

Remarks on this clone: One end of the junction is discordant with germline, which a read error may explain. V usage is TRBV5-6 and J usage is TRBJ2-7; D gene uncertain. Germline V gives CDR1 SGHDT, CDR2 YYEEEE. The CDR3 runs to 13 residues. The CDR3 is CASSLGLTELKCF. CDR3 in DNA: TGTGCCAGCAGCTTGGGGCTGACTGAGCTAAAGTGCTTC.

On this clone: The junction departs from the called germline gene at one end, perhaps through a read error. This chain uses TRBV5-6 with TRBJ2-7; 8 bases fit TRBD2. The germline V gene encodes CDR1 SGHDT and CDR2 YYEEEE. The CDR3 loop spans 16 amino acids. Here the CDR3 reads CASSFSLAGFSHEQYF. The CDR3 nucleotides read TGTGCCAGCAGCTTCTCCTTAGCGGGGTTCTCCCACGAGCAGTACTTC.

This sequence joins TRBV5-4 and TRBJ1-5; tentative D call: TRBD1 (6 bases). Germline V gives CDR1 SGHNT, CDR2 YYREEE (reference sequence). V lost 4 bases and J lost 0, with 17 bases in between. The CDR3 consists of 17 residues. The CDR3 DNA is TGTGCCAGCAGCGAGAGACAGGTGGTTGTTAGCAATCAGCCCCAGCATTTT. Protein sequence: CASSERQVVVSNQPQHF. Complete variable domain (other parts from reference TRBV5-4 and TRBJ1-5): ETGVTQSPTHLIKTRGQQVTLRCSSQSGHNTVSWYQQALGQGPQFIFQYYREEENGRGNFPPRFSGLQFPNYSSELNVNALELDDSALYLCASSERQVVVSNQPQHFGDGTRLSIL.

This chain links TRBV11-2 with TRBJ1-2, with D hard to call. The CDR3 runs to 11 residues. V shed 3 bases and J shed 5 bases, with 4 bases lying between them. Germline V lookup: CDR1 SGHAT, CDR2 FQNNGV. In DNA, the CDR3 is TGTGCCAGCAGCTTTTGGTATGGCTACACCTTC. It codes for CASSFWYGYTF.

V gene TRBV13 combines with J gene TRBJ2-2, with a tentative D call TRBD1 (6 bases). V was cut by 2 bases and J by 5 bases, with 9 bases left in between. There are 14 residues in the CDR3. Germline V gives CDR1 PRHDT, CDR2 FYEKMQ (reference sequence). CDR3 sequence (DNA): TGTGCCAGCAGCTTACAGAGGGGGACCGGGGAGCTGTTTTTT. This codes for CASSLQRGTGELFF. Supplemented by reference TRBV13 and TRBJ2-2, the full variable domain reads AAGVIQSPRHLIKEKRETATLKCYPIPRHDTVYWYQQGPGQDPQFLISFYEKMQSDKGSIPDRFSAQQFSDYHSELNMSSLELGDSALYFCASSLQRGTGELFFGEGSRLTVL.

This clone appeared a few times. This chain links TRBV28 with TRBJ2-1, with 7 positions matching TRBD1. V lost 2 bases and J lost 9; bases outside the gene matches: 10. In germline, CDR1 is MDHEN, CDR2 SYDVKM. The CDR3 consists of 15 residues. The CDR3 loop reads CASSLPLTGDTEQFF. The CDR3 DNA sequence: TGTGCCAGCAGTTTACCCCTTACAGGGGACACTGAGCAGTTCTTC.

The chain links TRBV28 to TRBJ2-1, with D perhaps TRBD1 (5 bases). The CDR3 runs 14 residues. The germline V gene has CDR1 MDHEN and CDR2 SYDVKM. The V and J ends lost 5 bases and 7 bases respectively, with 15 bases between them. Here the CDR3 reads CASSLVEGANEQFF. As DNA, the CDR3 is TGTGCCAGCAGTCTGGTAGAAGGGGCGAATGAGCAGTTCTTC.

The chain links TRBV28 to TRBJ1-2; D gene ambiguous. The germline V gene has CDR1 MDHEN and CDR2 SYDVKM. The CDR3 is made up of 16 amino acids. V was shortened by 3 bases and J by 4 bases, with 18 bases between the two germline ends. The CDR3 bases are TGTGCCAGCAGTTTCGGCTCTGTCCCGGTTTCCTATGGCTACACCTTC. Residues: CASSFGSVPVSYGYTF.